A selection of T cell receptor beta chains follows, all from one sample in a study of tumor-infiltrating lymphocytes in localized non-small cell lung cancer. Produced via immunoSEQ multiplex PCR; TCRdb's table is partial and in-frame only. The table lists about 29,000 clones, over 75% of them singletons, with around 2.1% in the top ten. Sequenced material: lung tumor tissue. The receptors were sampled from a human donor with non-small cell lung cancer. CDR3s include the opening cysteine and the closing phenylalanine or tryptophan. Clone size, where shown, is once, few, many, or a class for clones that have expanded.

>TRBV21-1|-|TRBJ1-4
CASRGTAGDNEKLFF
>TRBV4-3|once|TRBJ1-2
CASSQIGPSYGYTF
>TRBV29-1|-|TRBJ1-5
CSVRTGARNQPQHF
>TRBV7-7|-|TRBJ2-5
CASSPPSRTGTQYF
>TRBV2|-|TRBJ1-1
CASNLQGYTEAFF
>TRBV5-6|-|TRBJ2-3
CASSLADSTQYF
>TRBV27|-|TRBJ1-1
CASSPRDRASEAFF
>TRBV7-9|-|TRBJ1-1
CASSLGQRNTEAFF
>TRBV4-3|-|TRBJ2-6
CASSQDLGTSAGWSGANVLTF
>TRBV18|-|TRBJ2-1
CASSPPAAAHEQFF
>TRBV6-5|-|TRBJ1-4
CASSRTVATNEKLFF
>TRBV4-3|-|TRBJ2-2
CASSQEVAGSTGELFF
>TRBV4-2|-|TRBJ1-5
CASSQDSQGANQPQHF
>TRBV6-5|-|TRBJ1-2
CASYSGGVNYGYTF
>TRBV9|-|TRBJ1-6
CASSVGDVAPLHF
>TRBV6-1|-|TRBJ1-5
CASREQTGGGQPQHF
>TRBV6-5|-|TRBJ2-7
CASSPTGSYEQYF
>TRBV6-1|-|TRBJ1-2
CAISWGSATYGYTF